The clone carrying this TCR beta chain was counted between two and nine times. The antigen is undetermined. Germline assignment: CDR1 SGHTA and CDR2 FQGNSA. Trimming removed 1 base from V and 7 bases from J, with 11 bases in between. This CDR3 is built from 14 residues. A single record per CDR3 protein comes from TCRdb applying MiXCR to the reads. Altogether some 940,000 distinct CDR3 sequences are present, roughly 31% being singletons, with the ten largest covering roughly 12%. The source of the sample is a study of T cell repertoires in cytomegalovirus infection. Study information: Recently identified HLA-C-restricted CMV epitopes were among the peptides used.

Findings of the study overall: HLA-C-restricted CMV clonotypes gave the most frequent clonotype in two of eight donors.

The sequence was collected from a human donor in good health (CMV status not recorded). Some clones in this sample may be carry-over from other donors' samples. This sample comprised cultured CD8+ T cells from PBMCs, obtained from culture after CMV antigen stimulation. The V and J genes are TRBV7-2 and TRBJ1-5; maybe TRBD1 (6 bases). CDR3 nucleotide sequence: TGTGCCAGCAGCTTAGTAGGGACAAGGCAGCCCCAGCATTTT. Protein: CASSLVGTRQPQHF.